A single sample is the source of the 20 T cell receptor beta chains below, sequenced in a study of siplizumab effects on memory and regulatory T cells. This table comes from immunoSEQ multiplex PCR, and its TCRdb copy is limited to in-frame clones, with some not included. The data hold more than 13,000 clones, with roughly 40% observed a single time. The cells of the mixed lymphocyte reaction underwent an approximately 6-day coculture at 37°C. Antigen specificity for these receptors is unknown. The material sequenced was CFSE-low (dividing) CD4+ T cells sorted from an allogeneic mixed lymphocyte reaction. All receptors come from a human donor in good health; the cells came from an allogeneic mixed lymphocyte reaction. Some clones in this sample may be carry-over from other donors' samples.

The chain is built from TRBV7-9 and TRBJ2-3, with TRBD1 matching over 7 bases. The length of the CDR3 is 15 residues. Per the germline V gene, CDR1 is SEHNR and CDR2 is FQNEAQ (reference sequence). The ends lost 5 bases at V and 6 bases at J; junction bases unmatched: 11. CDR3 coding DNA: TGTGCCAGCAGCGAAACAGGGGTCCAGGGGGATACGCAGTATTTT. This sequence encodes CASSETGVQGDTQYF.

The chain carries TRBV2 and TRBJ2-7; no reliable D call. The CDR3 is made up of 14 amino acids. CDR1 SNHLY and CDR2 FYNNEI come from the germline V gene. V was shortened by 5 bases and J by 5 bases, with 16 bases between the two germline ends. The CDR3 sequence is CASSYVVLGNEQYF. CDR3 coding DNA: TGTGCCAGCAGTTACGTGGTTCTGGGGAACGAGCAGTACTTC. The variable domain in full, completed from reference TRBV2 and TRBJ2-7, reads EPEVTQTPSHQVTQMGQEVILRCVPISNHLYFYWYRQILGQKVEFLVSFYNNEISEKSEIFDDQFSVERPDGSNFTLKIRSTKLEDSAMYFCASSYVVLGNEQYFGPGTRLTVT.

The V gene is TRBV6-6, the J gene TRBJ2-7, with 12 bases lining up with TRBD2. The CDR3 runs 14 residues. The germline gives CDR1 MNHNY, CDR2 SVGAGI (reference sequence). The junction had 1 base not matched to a gene; V was cut back by 0 bases and J by 7 bases. The CDR3 coding sequence is TGTGCCAGCAGTTACTCGGGACTAGCGGGTGAGCAGTACTTC. Its protein is CASSYSGLAGEQYF.

This chain links TRBV27 with TRBJ2-7, with 8 bases fitting TRBD1. CDR1 MNHEY and CDR2 SMNVEV come from the germline V gene (reference sequence). This CDR3 spans 14 amino acids. After removal of 4 bases from V and 3 bases from J, the junction contained 5 bases not matched to a gene. The CDR3 nucleotides are TGTGCCAGCAGTTCCCGGACAGGGTTCTACGAGCAGTACTTC. Encoded protein: CASSSRTGFYEQYF.

About this clone itself: Mismatch with germline at one junction end may stem from a read error. This chain uses TRBV5-1 with TRBJ1-5; D gene ambiguous. From germline, CDR1 is SGHRS and CDR2 YFSETQ. The CDR3 extends over 15 amino acids. CDR3 nucleotides: TGTGCCAGCAGCTTGATCGGCGGAAGCAATCAGCCCCAGCATTTT. Its translation is CASSLIGGSNQPQHF.

This clone was observed a few times. This rearrangement joins TRBV5-1 to TRBJ2-3; TRBD2 aligns across 10 bases. The CDR3 has 16 residues. V lost 7 bases, J lost 10 bases, and 18 bases stayed unmatched. Per germline, CDR1 SGHRS and CDR2 YFSETQ. DNA for the CDR3: TGCGCCAGCGGAACAACGACTAGCGGGCAGGGCGGGGCGCAGTATTTT. Translation gives CASGTTTSGQGGAQYF.

This chain joins TRBV7-9 and TRBJ1-1; 9 positions agree with TRBD1. J lost 4 bases, V lost 4 bases, and 7 bases had no gene match. The germline V gene encodes CDR1 SEHNR and CDR2 FQNEAQ (reference sequence). The CDR3 runs 15 residues. CDR3 DNA sequence: TGTGCCAGCAGCTGGGGACAGGGTGTGAGCACTGAAGCTTTCTTT. Residues: CASSWGQGVSTEAFF.

The V gene is TRBV19, the J gene TRBJ1-1; D remains ambiguous. The germline V and J ends were trimmed by 7 bases and 0 bases, with 9 bases remaining between them. CDR3 length: 13 residues. Per the germline V gene, CDR1 is LNHDA and CDR2 is SQIVND (reference sequence). The CDR3 protein is CASTLYMNTEAFF. CDR3 in DNA: TGTGCCAGTACCCTCTATATGAACACTGAAGCTTTCTTT.

This clone was observed a handful of times. The J gene is TRBJ2-2, the V gene TRBV6-1; a weak D match, TRBD1 (6 bases). V dropped 6 bases and J dropped 7 bases, with 18 bases sitting between them. Germline V gene sequence: CDR1 MNHNS, CDR2 SASEGT. This CDR3 spans 15 amino acids. CDR3 loop: CASRANRVSDGELFF. CDR3 bases: TGTGCCAGCAGAGCAAACAGGGTATCGGACGGGGAGCTGTTTTTT.

The DNA for the CDR3 is TGTGCCAGCAGCGGTGGGCGCTTCTACGAGCAGTACTTC. As protein: CASSGGRFYEQYF. The chain uses TRBV27 and TRBJ2-7; no clear D gene. The CDR3 is 13 amino acids. Trimming took 6 bases from V and 3 from J, leaving 12 bases between them. Germline CDR1 reads MNHEY; CDR2 reads SMNVEV (reference sequence).

The rearrangement links TRBV11-2 to TRBJ2-5; 11 nucleotides match TRBD2. In germline, CDR1 is SGHAT, CDR2 FQNNGV. CDR3 length: 17 amino acids. J was trimmed by 5 bases and V by 6 bases; bases with no gene match: 14. CDR3: CASSSVAGGPARETQYF. For the CDR3, the DNA is TGTGCCAGCAGTTCCGTAGCGGGAGGGCCGGCTCGGGAGACCCAGTACTTC.

The chain uses TRBV27 and TRBJ2-3; the D gene is possibly TRBD1 (5 bases). The CDR3 is made up of 12 amino acids. With 11 bases removed from V and 2 bases from J, the gap between germline ends came to 11 bases. The V gene's germline CDR1 is MNHEY and CDR2 SMNVEV (reference sequence). CDR3 loop: CAAGRVTDTQYF. As DNA, the CDR3 is TGTGCCGCCGGCAGGGTCACAGATACGCAGTATTTT.

The rearrangement joins TRBV6-6 to TRBJ2-5; no definite D call. TRBJ2-7 explains the end of the DNA better; the J call may be wrong. CDR1 is MNHNY and CDR2 is SVGAGI in the germline V gene (reference sequence). CDR3 length equals 13 residues. The CDR3 DNA sequence: TGTGCCAGCAGTTACCACGGCCTCTACGAGCAGTACTTC. It yields the protein CASSYHGLYEQYF.

The chain joins TRBV2 to TRBJ1-2; 7 bases align to TRBD1. Germline V gene sequence: CDR1 SNHLY, CDR2 FYNNEI. V lost 6 bases, J lost 5 bases, and 9 bases stayed unmatched. CDR3 length: 14 amino acids. In DNA form, the CDR3 reads TGTGCCAGCAGGACGGGGACAGCTCATTATGGCTACACCTTC. Amino acid sequence: CASRTGTAHYGYTF.

This chain uses TRBV23-1 with TRBJ2-1; 7 nucleotides line up with TRBD2. TRBV23-1 is an open reading frame, and its role is uncertain. CDR3 length: 19 residues. J gave up 8 bases and V 4 bases, and 23 bases lay outside the gene matches. The CDR3 loop is CASSRESRFGREVCHEQFF. As DNA, the CDR3 is TGCGCCAGCAGTCGCGAATCCAGGTTTGGGAGGGAAGTGTGCCATGAGCAGTTCTTC.

This clone was observed a few times. The genes are TRBV11-2 and TRBJ2-3; D not resolved. V lost 8 bases and J 6 bases, leaving 9 bases between the germline ends. The CDR3 has 11 amino acids. Germline-derived CDR1 and CDR2 are SGHAT and FQNNGV. In DNA form, the CDR3 reads TGTGCCAGCCTTCGAGTTGATACGCAGTATTTT. This sequence encodes CASLRVDTQYF.

This clone was seen a handful of times. Other DNA sequences of this sample code for an identical CDR3. The rearrangement links TRBV19 to TRBJ2-2; D is unresolved. The V end was cut by 6 bases, the J end by 2 bases, with 10 bases between. CDR1 LNHDA and CDR2 SQIVND come from the germline V gene (reference sequence). CDR3 length equals 14 residues. CDR3 sequence reads: CASRAEPNTGELFF. The DNA for the CDR3 is TGTGCCAGTAGGGCAGAACCCAACACCGGGGAGCTGTTTTTT.

As for this clone: A read error is possible here, since a much larger clone lies one base away. CDR3: CSVLRGMSTDMQYF. For the CDR3, the DNA is TGCAGCGTTCTACGCGGGATGAGCACAGATATGCAGTATTTT. V usage is TRBV29-1 and J usage is TRBJ2-3; the D gene is possibly TRBD2 (6 bases). The CDR3 contains 14 residues. The germline CDR1 and CDR2 sequences are SQVTM and ANQGSEA.

V gene TRBV6-1 combines with J gene TRBJ2-5, with 8 bases identical to TRBD2. Trimming removed 3 bases from V and 0 bases from J; junction bases left unmatched: 9. The CDR3 contains 17 residues. Germline V gene data show CDR1 as MNHNS and CDR2 as SASEGT. CDR3 region: CASSEITGGGYQETQYF. The CDR3 DNA is TGTGCCAGCAGTGAGATAACGGGAGGGGGGTACCAAGAGACCCAGTACTTC.

The J gene is TRBJ2-5, the V gene TRBV5-1, with 9 nucleotides matching TRBD1. The J segment lost 6 bases and the V segment lost 4 bases, leaving 10 bases of the junction unmatched. This CDR3 is 15 amino acids long. In germline, CDR1 is SGHRS, CDR2 YFSETQ. The CDR3 bases are TGCGCCAGCAGCGCGGGCTACAGGGGGCGAAAGACCCAGTACTTC. As protein: CASSAGYRGRKTQYF.